This T cell receptor beta chain was obtained from a study of CD8+CD57+ T cells in acquired aplastic anemia. The study's findings and limits: Patients and controls were found to share twenty-nine CD8+ CDR3 sequences.

Patients sequenced had flow cytometry evidence of CD8+CD57+ cell expansion. A remark on this clonotype: Antigen specificity is unknown. A much larger clone lies a single base off, so this may be a read error.

CDR3 and TCR beta VDJ profiling relied on a genomic DNA template. TCRdb called the reads again in MiXCR, with one record for every CDR3 protein. The repertoire holds more than 150,000 distinct CDR3 sequences, with 48% as singletons. The CDR3 is 14 residues long. Trimming left V 3 bases short and J 1 base short, with 6 bases between. Germline V lookup: CDR1 SGHTA, CDR2 FQGTGA. The clonotype comes from a human donor with aplastic anemia. V usage is TRBV7-3 and J usage is TRBJ2-2; D unresolved. What was sequenced was sorted CD4+, CD8+, or CD8+CD57+ T cells (not recorded which) from PBMCs. The CDR3, as DNA: TGTGCCAGCAGCTTCCCCAAGAACACCGGGGAGCTGTTTTTT. Protein sequence: CASSFPKNTGELFF.